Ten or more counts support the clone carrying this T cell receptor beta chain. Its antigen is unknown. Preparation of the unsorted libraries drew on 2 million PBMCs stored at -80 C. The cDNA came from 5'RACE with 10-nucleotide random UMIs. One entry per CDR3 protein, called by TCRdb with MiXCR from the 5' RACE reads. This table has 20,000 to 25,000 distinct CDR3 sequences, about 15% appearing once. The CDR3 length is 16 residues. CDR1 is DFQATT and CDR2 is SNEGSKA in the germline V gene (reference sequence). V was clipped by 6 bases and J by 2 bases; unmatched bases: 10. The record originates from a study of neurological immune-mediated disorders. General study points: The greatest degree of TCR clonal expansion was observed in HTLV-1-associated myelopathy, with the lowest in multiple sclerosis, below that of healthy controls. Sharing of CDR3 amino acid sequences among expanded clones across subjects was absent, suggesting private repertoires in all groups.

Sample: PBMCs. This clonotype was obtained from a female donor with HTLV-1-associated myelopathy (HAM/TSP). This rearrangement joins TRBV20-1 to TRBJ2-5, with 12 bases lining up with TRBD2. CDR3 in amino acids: CSARLLAGGIQETQYF. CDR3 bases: TGCAGTGCCAGATTACTAGCGGGGGGTATACAAGAGACCCAGTACTTC.